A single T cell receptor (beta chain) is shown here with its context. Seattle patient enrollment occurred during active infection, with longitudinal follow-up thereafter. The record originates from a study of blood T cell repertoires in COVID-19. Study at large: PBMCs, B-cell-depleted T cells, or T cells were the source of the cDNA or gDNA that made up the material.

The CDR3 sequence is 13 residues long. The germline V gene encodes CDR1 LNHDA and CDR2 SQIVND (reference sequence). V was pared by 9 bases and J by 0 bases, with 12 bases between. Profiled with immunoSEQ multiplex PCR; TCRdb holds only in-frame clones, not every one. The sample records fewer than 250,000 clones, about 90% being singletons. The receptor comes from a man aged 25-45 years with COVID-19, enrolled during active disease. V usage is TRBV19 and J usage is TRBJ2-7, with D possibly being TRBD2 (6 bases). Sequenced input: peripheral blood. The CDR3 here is CARGGGISYEQYF. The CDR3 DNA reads TGTGCCAGAGGTGGAGGGATCTCCTACGAGCAGTACTTC. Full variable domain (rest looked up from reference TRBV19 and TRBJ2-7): DGGITQSPKYLFRKEGQNVTLSCEQNLNHDAMYWYRQDPGQGLRLIYYSQIVNDFQKGDIAEGYSVSREKKESFPLTVTSAQKNPTAFYLCARGGGISYEQYFGPGTRLTVT.